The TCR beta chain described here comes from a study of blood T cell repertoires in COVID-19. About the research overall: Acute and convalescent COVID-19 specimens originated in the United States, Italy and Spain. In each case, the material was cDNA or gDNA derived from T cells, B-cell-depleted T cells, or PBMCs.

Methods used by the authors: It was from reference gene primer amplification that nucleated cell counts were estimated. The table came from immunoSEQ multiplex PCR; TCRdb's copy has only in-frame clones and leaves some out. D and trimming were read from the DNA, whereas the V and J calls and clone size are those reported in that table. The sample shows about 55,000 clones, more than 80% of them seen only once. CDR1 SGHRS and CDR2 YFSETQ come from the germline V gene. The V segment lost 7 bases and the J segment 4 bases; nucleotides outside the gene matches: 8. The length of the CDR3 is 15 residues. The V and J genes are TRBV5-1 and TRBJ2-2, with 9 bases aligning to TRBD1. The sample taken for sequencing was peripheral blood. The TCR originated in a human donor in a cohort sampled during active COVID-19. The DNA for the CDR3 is TGCGCCAGCGGAATGATGGGACAGGGCACCGGGGAGCTGTTTTTT. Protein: CASGMMGQGTGELFF.